The source of this TCR beta chain is a study of T cell responses to AZD1222 COVID-19 vaccine. This CDR3 has 12 residues. Germline V gene lookup returns CDR1 LNHDA and CDR2 SQIVND (reference sequence). In the case of this clone: The antigen remains unidentified.

Notes on the study in general: Mapped onto spike, vaccine-associated CD4 TCRs spanned it and were dominant at 160-218 and 743-854. Spike-specific TCR breadth and depth both grew after two AZD1222 doses.

Only in-frame clones appear in the TCRdb table, and some are missing; sequencing was by immunoSEQ multiplex PCR. The repertoire holds about 120,000 clones, with less than 90% as singletons. The starting material was peripheral blood, obtained on day 0 of AZD1222 vaccination. The chain joins TRBV19 to TRBJ1-1, with a tentative D call TRBD1 (6 bases). This receptor was obtained from an adult in good health. The CDR3 bases are TGTGCTACGGACAGTCGTAACACTGAAGCTTTCTTT. Residues: CATDSRNTEAFF.